The 2 T cell receptor beta chains in this list originate from one sample, sequenced in a study of blood T cells in healthy people across ages. A J-beta primer mix and a sample-barcoded 5' primer were used in a second PCR of roughly 7 to 12 cycles. From the 5' RACE reads, TCRdb called clonotypes with MiXCR, one entry per CDR3 protein. This sample has about 1.8 million distinct CDR3 sequences, with just under 50% found just once. Sequencing was done on a sample of blood. The receptor source for this set is a woman in her forties in good health.

V is TRBV6-1 and J is TRBJ2-4; 12 nucleotides agree with TRBD2. The J call may not be correct, given that the DNA end is closer to TRBJ2-7. Per the germline V gene, CDR1 is MNHNS and CDR2 is SASEGT. CDR3 length: 15 residues. Written as DNA, the CDR3 is TGTGCCAGCATCACTAGCGGGGGGTTCTCTTACGAGCAGTACTTC. Translated, it gives CASITSGGFSYEQYF.

The chain couples TRBV19 to TRBJ2-4; D not certain. The J call is uncertain, as TRBJ2-7 better fits the DNA end. CDR3 length equals 14 residues. Looked up from germline, CDR1 is LNHDA and CDR2 is SQIVND (reference sequence). CDR3 nucleotide sequence: TGTGCCAGTAGTATAGCTGGCACATCCTACGAGCAGTACTTC. It codes for CASSIAGTSYEQYF.